Each of the 14 T cell receptor beta chains below was sequenced from the same sample in a study of T cells in localized non-small cell lung cancer. Clones were sequenced by immunoSEQ multiplex PCR, and TCRdb holds only the in-frame ones, with some missing. The sample holds about 48,000 clones; approximately 75% are singletons and the top ten take roughly 17%. The sequencing used peripheral blood, collected before any cancer treatment. These receptors came from a man aged 40-75 years with stage I squamous cell lung carcinoma.

The J gene is TRBJ1-1, the V gene TRBV5-1, with no clear D. The ends were cut back, 5 bases at V and 1 base at J, with 12 bases in the middle. The CDR3 has 14 amino acids. Per germline, CDR1 SGHRS and CDR2 YFSETQ. This CDR3 reads CASSRDPENTEAFF. The CDR3 region has the DNA TGCGCCAGCAGTCGAGACCCAGAGAACACTGAAGCTTTCTTT.

This clone has a single count. The same CDR3 also results from other DNA sequences found in this sample. The chain is built from TRBV7-2 and TRBJ1-2; maybe TRBD1 (6 bases). The CDR3 consists of 13 residues. Germline CDR1 and CDR2: SGHTA and FQGNSA. Trimming left V 5 bases short and J 1 base short, with 8 bases between. This CDR3 reads CASSPDSNYGYTF. In DNA, the CDR3 is TGTGCCAGCAGCCCGGACAGTAACTATGGCTACACCTTC.

V gene TRBV19 combines with J gene TRBJ2-7, with D maybe TRBD2 (6 bases). The V gene's germline CDR1 is LNHDA and CDR2 SQIVND (reference sequence). V lost 5 bases and J 0 bases, leaving 23 bases between the germline ends. The CDR3 totals 18 residues. The CDR3 DNA follows: TGTGCCAGTAGTTTCCGAGGGGACTTCGGCGGCACCTCCTACGAGCAGTACTTC. This encodes CASSFRGDFGGTSYEQYF.

The chain joins TRBV4-2 to TRBJ2-7; D is ambiguous. Germline V lookup: CDR1 LGHNA, CDR2 YNFKEQ. The CDR3 is made up of 13 amino acids. Trimming pared 6 bases from V and 1 base from J, leaving 10 bases between. The CDR3 region has the DNA TGTGCCAGCAGGGGCAGCTCATCCTACGAGCAGTACTTC. This encodes CASRGSSSYEQYF.

This clone was observed a few times. In the same sample, other DNA sequences code for this CDR3. This sequence joins TRBV6-1 and TRBJ1-1; tentative D call: TRBD1 (5 bases). Germline V lookup: CDR1 MNHNS, CDR2 SASEGT. The germline V and J ends were trimmed by 5 bases and 2 bases, with 9 bases remaining between them. The CDR3 covers 13 residues. CDR3 sequence reads: CASSWGQNTEAFF. CDR3 nucleotides: TGTGCCAGCAGTTGGGGCCAAAACACTGAAGCTTTCTTT.

As concerns this clone: Additional DNA sequences in this sample encode the identical CDR3. V and J are TRBV5-6 and TRBJ2-6; D gene uncertain. Trimming stripped 8 bases from V and 1 base from J, with 13 bases between. The CDR3 runs 15 residues. Germline V CDR1 and CDR2: SGHDT, YYEEEE. CDR3 amino acids: CASTWGASGANVLTF. CDR3 sequence (DNA): TGTGCCAGTACCTGGGGTGCGTCTGGGGCCAACGTCCTGACTTTC. The full variable domain, completed using reference TRBV5-6 and TRBJ2-6, is DAGVTQSPTHLIKTRGQQVTLRCSPKSGHDTVSWYQQALGQGPQFIFQYYEEEERQRGNFPDRFSGHQFPNYSSELNVNALLLGDSALYLCASTWGASGANVLTFGAGSRLTVL.

V and J are TRBV7-9 and TRBJ2-7; D gene unclear. The V end was cut by 5 bases, the J end by 2 bases, with 13 bases between. The CDR3 covers 14 residues. Germline-derived CDR1 and CDR2 are SEHNR and FQNEAQ (reference sequence). The CDR3 region is CASSPRTETYEQYF. CDR3 sequence (DNA): TGTGCCAGCAGCCCACGGACGGAGACCTACGAGCAGTACTTC.

This clone is medium-sized by share. The chain carries TRBV15 and TRBJ1-2; no clear D. Germline V gene data show CDR1 as LNHNV and CDR2 as YYDKDF (reference sequence). Trimming took off 8 bases at V and 5 bases at J, with 9 bases between the two ends. There are 11 residues in the CDR3. The CDR3, as DNA: TGTGCCACCGGGAGTTCTTATGGCTACACCTTC. Translating gives CATGSSYGYTF.

This chain joins TRBV9 and TRBJ2-6; D unclear. CDR1 SGDLS and CDR2 YYNGEE come from the germline V gene. CDR3 length: 18 amino acids. V was pared by 0 bases and J by 1 base, with 14 bases between. CDR3 in DNA: TGTGCCAGCAGCGTAGCGTCCCGCCTGTTATCTGGGGCCAACGTCCTGACTTTC. Its translation is CASSVASRLLSGANVLTF.

The chain has TRBV28 and TRBJ2-3, with D possibly matching TRBD2 (6 bases). In germline, CDR1 is MDHEN, CDR2 SYDVKM. Trimming removed 6 bases from V and 14 bases from J, with 12 bases in between. The CDR3 is 10 amino acids. CDR3 amino acids: CASSPKGGYF. CDR3 nucleotides: TGTGCCAGCAGCCCTAAGGGAGGGTATTTT. The complete variable domain, with remaining parts taken from reference TRBV28 and TRBJ2-3, reads DVKVTQSSRYLVKRTGEKVFLECVQDMDHENMFWYRQDPGLGLRLIYFSYDVKMKEKGDIPEGYSVSREKKERFSLILESASTNQTSMYLCASSPKGGYFGPGTRLTVL.

The table lists this clone with a count of one. V gene TRBV28 combines with J gene TRBJ1-4, with no clear D. V was shortened by 3 bases and J by 7 bases, with 18 bases between the two germline ends. The CDR3 spans 16 residues. CDR1 MDHEN and CDR2 SYDVKM come from the germline V gene. The CDR3 region is CASSLEGGLVSEKLFF. CDR3 coding DNA: TGTGCCAGCAGTTTGGAGGGTGGATTGGTTAGTGAAAAACTGTTTTTT.

The chain carries TRBV11-3 and TRBJ2-3; D tentatively reads TRBD1 or TRBD2 (5 bases each). Germline V gene data show CDR1 as SGHNT and CDR2 as YENEEA. V lost 1 base to trimming and J lost 9 bases, with 8 bases between them. The CDR3 runs 12 residues. CDR3 in DNA: TGTGCCAGCAGCTTAGTTCGGGGCACGCAGTATTTT. It codes for CASSLVRGTQYF.

J is TRBJ2-7 and V is TRBV15, with D maybe TRBD1 (6 bases). V was shortened by 0 bases and J by 2 bases, with 8 bases between the two germline ends. Germline V gene sequence: CDR1 LNHNV, CDR2 YYDKDF (reference sequence). The CDR3 has 14 amino acids. This CDR3 is CATSRDQGTYEQYF. The DNA for the CDR3 is TGTGCCACCAGCAGAGATCAGGGGACCTACGAGCAGTACTTC. Full variable domain (remainder filled in from reference TRBV15 and TRBJ2-7): DAMVIQNPRYQVTQFGKPVTLSCSQTLNHNVMYWYQQKSSQAPKLLFHYYDKDFNNEADTPDNFQSRRPNTSFCFLDIRSPGLGDTAMYLCATSRDQGTYEQYFGPGTRLTVT.

The chain employs TRBV2 and TRBJ1-1; D is undetermined. CDR1 is SNHLY and CDR2 is FYNNEI in the germline V gene. The CDR3 is 13 residues long. The ends were cut back, 1 base at V and 3 bases at J, with 6 bases in the middle. The CDR3 sequence is CASSEGGHTEAFF. The CDR3 DNA reads TGTGCCAGCAGTGAAGGAGGGCACACTGAAGCTTTCTTT.